This T cell receptor (beta chain) comes out of a study of cytomegalovirus exposure and HLA in healthy donors. From germline, CDR1 is MNHEY and CDR2 SVGAGI. After removal of 5 bases from V and 6 bases from J, the junction contained 8 bases not matched to a gene. The CDR3 is 14 amino acids. 13 Jbeta primers and 60 Vbeta primers were used for the PCR. The protocol was immunoSEQ multiplex PCR, while the TCRdb copy is restricted to in-frame clones and leaves out a portion. The sample has around 100,000 clones, approximately 70% seen once. The clonotype was recovered from a man in his forties in good health and CMV-seropositive. The sample taken for sequencing was PBMCs. This sequence joins TRBV6-5 and TRBJ2-3; TRBD1 matches at 7 bases. In nucleotides, the CDR3 is TGTGCCAGCAGTGAGCGACAGGGTTACGATACGCAGTATTTT. It yields the protein CASSERQGYDTQYF.